Listed here is a single T cell receptor beta chain. Antigen: not known. This sample is part of a study of human T cells and chemical hapten exposure. Findings and caveats of the study: TCRs exceeding 1 in 1000 frequency stayed unchanged with DPC sensitization.

Blood, whole and unfractionated, served as the source for total RNA extraction. It was the library that attached unique molecular identifiers to individual cDNA molecules. TCRdb reprocessed the 5' RACE reads via MiXCR and lists one record per CDR3 protein. The repertoire includes 65,000 to 90,000 distinct CDR3 sequences, around a sixth of them detected once, and around 7% sits in the top ten. The germline V and J ends were trimmed by 2 bases and 0 bases, with 10 bases remaining between them. The CDR3 has 15 residues. The chain employs TRBV12-3 or TRBV12-4 and TRBJ1-1, with a tentative D call TRBD1 (5 bases). The receptor's source is a female donor in good health. CDR3 sequence: CASSLRGLMNTEAFF. Here the CDR3 DNA reads TGTGCCAGCAGTTTAAGGGGCCTCATGAACACTGAAGCTTTCTTT.